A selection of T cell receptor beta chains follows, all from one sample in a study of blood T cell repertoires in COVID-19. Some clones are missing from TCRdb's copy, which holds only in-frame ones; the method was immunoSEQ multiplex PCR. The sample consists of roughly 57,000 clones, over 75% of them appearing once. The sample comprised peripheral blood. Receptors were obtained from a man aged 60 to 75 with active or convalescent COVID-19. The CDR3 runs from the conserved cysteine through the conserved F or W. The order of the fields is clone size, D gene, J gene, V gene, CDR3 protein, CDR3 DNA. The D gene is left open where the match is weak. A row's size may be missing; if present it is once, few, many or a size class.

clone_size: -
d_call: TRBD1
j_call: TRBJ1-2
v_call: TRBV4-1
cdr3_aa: CASSQSGQGLSARGYTF
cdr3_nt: TGCGCCAGCAGCCAATCGGGACAGGGCTTATCGGCTCGAGGCTACACCTTC

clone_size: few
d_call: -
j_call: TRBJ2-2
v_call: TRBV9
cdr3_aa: CASSPQPGTGELFF
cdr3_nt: TGTGCCAGCAGCCCACAACCGGGCACCGGGGAGCTGTTTTTT

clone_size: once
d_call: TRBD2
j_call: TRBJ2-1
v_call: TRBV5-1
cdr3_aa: CASSPDGGGGNEQFF
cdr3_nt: TGCGCCAGCAGCCCGGACGGGGGGGGTGGCAATGAGCAGTTCTTC

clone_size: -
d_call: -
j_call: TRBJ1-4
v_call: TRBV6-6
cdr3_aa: CASMGGNNEKLFF
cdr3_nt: TGTGCCAGCATGGGGGGGAACAATGAAAAACTGTTTTTT

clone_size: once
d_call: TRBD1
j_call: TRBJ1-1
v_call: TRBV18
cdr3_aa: CASSPPTGGRTEAFF
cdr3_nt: TGTGCCAGCTCACCACCGACAGGGGGCCGGACTGAAGCTTTCTTT

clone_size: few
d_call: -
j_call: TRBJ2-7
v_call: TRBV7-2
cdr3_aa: CASSLGTVLLEQYF
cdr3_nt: TGTGCCAGCAGCTTAGGGACAGTCCTCCTGGAGCAGTACTTC

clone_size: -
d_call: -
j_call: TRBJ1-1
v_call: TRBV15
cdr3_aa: CATTNGGGNTEAFF
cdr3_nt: TGTGCCACAACCAATGGGGGAGGGAACACTGAAGCTTTCTTT

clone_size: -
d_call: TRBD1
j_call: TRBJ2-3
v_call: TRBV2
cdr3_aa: CASRVTGGADTQYF
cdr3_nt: TGTGCCAGCAGGGTCACAGGGGGCGCAGATACGCAGTATTTT

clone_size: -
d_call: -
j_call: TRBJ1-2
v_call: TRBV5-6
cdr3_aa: CASSLGKGYGYTF
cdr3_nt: TGTGCCAGCAGCTTGGGCAAGGGGTACGGCTACACCTTC

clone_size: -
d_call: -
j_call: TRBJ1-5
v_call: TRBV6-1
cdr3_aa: CASSDRQGGQPQHF
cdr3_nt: TGTGCCAGCAGTGACAGGCAGGGCGGTCAGCCCCAGCATTTT

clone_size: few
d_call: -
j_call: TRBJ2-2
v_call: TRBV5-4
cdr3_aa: CASSDKEVGELFF
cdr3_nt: TGTGCCAGCAGCGACAAAGAAGTCGGGGAGCTGTTTTTT

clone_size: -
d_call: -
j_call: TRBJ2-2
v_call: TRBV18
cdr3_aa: CASSPMGSTGELFF
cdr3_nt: TGTGCCAGCTCACCAATGGGGAGCACCGGGGAGCTGTTTTTT

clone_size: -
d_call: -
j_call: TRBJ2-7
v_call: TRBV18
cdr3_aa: CASSPAGGEQYF
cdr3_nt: TGTGCCAGCTCACCCGCTGGGGGGGAGCAGTACTTC

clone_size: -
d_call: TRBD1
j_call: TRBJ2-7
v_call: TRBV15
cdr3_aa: CATRWGQGTHEQYF
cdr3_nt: TGTGCCACCAGATGGGGACAGGGAACGCACGAGCAGTACTTC

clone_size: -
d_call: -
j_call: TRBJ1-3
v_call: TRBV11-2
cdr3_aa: CASSLVIGNSGNTIYF
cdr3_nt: TGTGCCAGCAGCTTAGTAATCGGGAACAGTGGAAACACCATATATTTT

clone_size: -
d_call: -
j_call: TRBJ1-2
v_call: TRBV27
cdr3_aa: CASSLSGGGYTF
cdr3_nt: TGTGCCAGCAGTTTATCTGGAGGTGGCTACACCTTC

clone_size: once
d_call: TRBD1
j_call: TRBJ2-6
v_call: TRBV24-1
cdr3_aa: CATGQGATGANVLTF
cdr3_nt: TGTGCCACTGGACAGGGGGCGACTGGGGCCAACGTCCTGACTTTC

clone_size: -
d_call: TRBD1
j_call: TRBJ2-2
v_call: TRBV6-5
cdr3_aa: CARGQGNTGELFF
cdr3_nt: TGTGCCAGGGGACAGGGTAACACCGGGGAGCTGTTTTTT

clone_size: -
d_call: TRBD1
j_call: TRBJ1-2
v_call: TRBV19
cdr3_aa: CASSSFDRENSDYGYTF
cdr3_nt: TGTGCCAGTAGTTCGTTCGACAGGGAAAACAGTGACTATGGCTACACCTTC

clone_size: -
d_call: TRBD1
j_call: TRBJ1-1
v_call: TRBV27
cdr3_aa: CASSPRQGSTEAFF
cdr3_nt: TGTGCCAGCAGTCCCAGACAGGGGTCCACTGAAGCTTTCTTT

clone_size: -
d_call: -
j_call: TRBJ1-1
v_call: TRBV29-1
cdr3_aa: CSVDRGNTEAFF
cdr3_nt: TGCAGCGTTGATAGAGGAAACACTGAAGCTTTCTTT

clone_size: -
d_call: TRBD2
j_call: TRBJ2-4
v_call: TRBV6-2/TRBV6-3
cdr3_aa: CASSEAGGSAKNIQYF
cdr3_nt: TGTGCCAGCAGCGAGGCGGGGGGCTCGGCCAAAAACATTCAGTACTTC

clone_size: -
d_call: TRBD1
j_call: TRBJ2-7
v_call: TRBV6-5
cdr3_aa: CASSYTGQGAEQYF
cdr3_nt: TGTGCCAGCAGTTACACGGGACAGGGAGCCGAGCAGTACTTC

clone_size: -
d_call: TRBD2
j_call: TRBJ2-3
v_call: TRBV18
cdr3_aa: CASSRTGTSGGAYTQYF
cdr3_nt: TGTGCCAGCTCACGGACCGGGACTAGCGGGGGGGCGTATACGCAGTATTTT

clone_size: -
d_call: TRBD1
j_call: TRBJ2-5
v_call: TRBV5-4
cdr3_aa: CASSWTHVLQGEETQYF
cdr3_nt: TGTGCCAGCAGCTGGACCCACGTATTACAGGGGGAAGAGACCCAGTACTTC

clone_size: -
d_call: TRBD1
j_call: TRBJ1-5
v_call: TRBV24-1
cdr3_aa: CATSDSRTGAYQPQHF
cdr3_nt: TGTGCCACCAGTGATTCCCGGACAGGGGCGTATCAGCCCCAGCATTTT

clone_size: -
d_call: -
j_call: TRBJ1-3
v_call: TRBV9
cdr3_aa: CASSPGAGNTIYF
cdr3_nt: TGTGCCAGCAGCCCAGGTGCTGGAAACACCATATATTTT

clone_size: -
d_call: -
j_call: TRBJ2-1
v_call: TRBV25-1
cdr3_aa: CASSGGVVSYNEQFF
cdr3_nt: TGTGCCAGCAGTGGGGGAGTCGTCTCCTACAATGAGCAGTTCTTC

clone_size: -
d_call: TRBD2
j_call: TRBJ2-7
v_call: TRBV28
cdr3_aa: CASSAGGPYEQYF
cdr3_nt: TGTGCCAGCAGCGCGGGGGGGCCCTACGAGCAGTACTTC

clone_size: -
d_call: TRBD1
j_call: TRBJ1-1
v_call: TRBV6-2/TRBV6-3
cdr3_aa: CASSSGQGVGTEAFF
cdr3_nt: TGTGCCAGCAGTTCGGGACAGGGGGTAGGAACTGAAGCTTTCTTT

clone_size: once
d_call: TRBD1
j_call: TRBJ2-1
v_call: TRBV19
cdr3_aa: CASSTYRDRGLIEQFF
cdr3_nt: TGTGCCAGTAGTACATACCGGGACAGGGGGCTAATAGAGCAGTTCTTC

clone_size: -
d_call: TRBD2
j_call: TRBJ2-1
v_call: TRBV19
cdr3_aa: CASSRLAGVVQFF
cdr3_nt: TGTGCCAGTAGTCGGCTAGCGGGAGTAGTGCAGTTCTTC

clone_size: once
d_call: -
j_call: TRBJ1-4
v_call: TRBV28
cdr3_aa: CASSQTGARRDEKLFF
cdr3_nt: TGTGCCAGCAGTCAAACCGGGGCCCGGAGGGATGAAAAACTGTTTTTT

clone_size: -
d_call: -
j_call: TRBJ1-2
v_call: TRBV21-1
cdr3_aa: CASSNSLRQGNQGYTF
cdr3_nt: TGTGCCAGCAGCAACTCTTTGAGACAGGGAAATCAAGGCTACACCTTC

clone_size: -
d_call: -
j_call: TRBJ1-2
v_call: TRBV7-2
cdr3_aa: CASSAGPLSYTF
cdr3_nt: TGTGCCAGCAGCGCGGGACCCTTGAGCTACACCTTC

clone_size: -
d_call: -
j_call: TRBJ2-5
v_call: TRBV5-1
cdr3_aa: CASSRDSSVRKETQYF
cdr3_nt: TGCGCCAGCAGCAGGGACTCTAGCGTAAGAAAAGAGACCCAGTACTTC

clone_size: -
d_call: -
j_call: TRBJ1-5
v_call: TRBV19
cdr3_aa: CASSKGGWSNQPQHF
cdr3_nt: TGTGCCAGTAGCAAAGGGGGTTGGAGCAATCAGCCCCAGCATTTT

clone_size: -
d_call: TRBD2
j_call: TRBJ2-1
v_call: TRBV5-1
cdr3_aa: CASSLGLAAYNEQFF
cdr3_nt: TGCGCCAGCAGCTTGGGACTAGCTGCCTACAATGAGCAGTTCTTC

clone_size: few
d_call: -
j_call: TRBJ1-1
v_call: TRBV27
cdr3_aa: CASRQDRDRPNTEAFF
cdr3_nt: TGTGCCAGCAGACAGGATAGAGACAGGCCGAACACTGAAGCTTTCTTT

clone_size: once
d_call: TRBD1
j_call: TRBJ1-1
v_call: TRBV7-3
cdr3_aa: CASSLTGGIMTEAFF
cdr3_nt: TGTGCCAGCAGCTTGACAGGGGGCATCATGACTGAAGCTTTCTTT

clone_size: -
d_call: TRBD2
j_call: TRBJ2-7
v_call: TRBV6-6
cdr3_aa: CASSRRGGIEQYF
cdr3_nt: TGTGCCAGCAGTCGACGGGGGGGAATAGAACAGTACTTC

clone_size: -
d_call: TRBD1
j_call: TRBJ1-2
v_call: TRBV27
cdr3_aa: CASSTTGGGGYTF
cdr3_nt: TGTGCCAGCAGTACAACAGGGGGCGGTGGCTACACCTTC

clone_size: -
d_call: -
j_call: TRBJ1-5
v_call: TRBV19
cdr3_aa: CASSADSNQPQHF
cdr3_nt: TGTGCCAGTAGTGCGGATAGCAATCAGCCCCAGCATTTT

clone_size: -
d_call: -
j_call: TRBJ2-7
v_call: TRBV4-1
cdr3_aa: CASSQGVTVKEHEQYF
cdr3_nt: TGCGCCAGCAGCCAAGGTGTGACAGTCAAGGAGCACGAGCAGTACTTC

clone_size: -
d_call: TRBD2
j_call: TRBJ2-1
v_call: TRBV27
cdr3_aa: CASSLGAGAYNEQFF
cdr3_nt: TGTGCCAGCAGTTTAGGGGCGGGAGCCTACAATGAGCAGTTCTTC